The 15 T cell receptor beta chains in this list originate from one sample, sequenced in a study of regulatory T cells in long-lasting Graves disease. This sample's time point: newly diagnosed GD, antithyroid drugs for less than 3 months. Generation of the TCR library employed RNA extracted from PBMCs. Arm-PCR of CDR3 regions with iRepertoire HTBI primers generated TCR beta libraries. Each CDR3 protein gets one entry after TCRdb re-called the multiplex PCR reads with MiXCR. The repertoire includes 350,000 to 550,000 distinct CDR3 sequences, about 16% of them detected once, and approximately 15% sits in the top ten. The sample also formed part of further work on T cells in Graves' hyperthyroidism and ophthalmopathy.

Sequences were derived from peripheral blood mononuclear cells (PBMCs), sampled at new diagnosis, from a patient treated with antithyroid drugs. These receptors came from a young woman with Graves disease.

There are many counts of this clonotype. V usage is TRBV20-1 and J usage is TRBJ2-3; possible D gene TRBD1, 7 bases. In germline, CDR1 is DFQATT, CDR2 SNEGSKA (reference sequence). This CDR3 is 15 amino acids long. V lost 7 bases, J lost 0 bases, and 17 bases lay in between. CDR3 sequence (DNA): TGCAGTGTCGGGGTCCCAGGGGGGAGCACAGATACGCAGTATTTT. The encoded protein is CSVGVPGGSTDTQYF.

This clonotype came up a few times. The CDR3, as DNA: TGCGCCAGCAGGGAGGGAGTCCCCACCGGGGAGCTGTTTTTT. Translated, it gives CASREGVPTGELFF. The V gene is TRBV5-1, the J gene TRBJ2-2; D is possibly TRBD2 (6 bases). The V gene lost 5 bases and the J gene lost 4 bases, with 12 bases spanning the gap. The V gene's germline CDR1 is SGHRS and CDR2 YFSETQ. There are 14 residues in the CDR3.

The rearrangement links TRBV15 to TRBJ1-1; D gene ambiguous. There are 11 residues in the CDR3. Germline V CDR1 and CDR2: LNHNV, YYDKDF (reference sequence). The germline V and J ends were trimmed by 1 base and 9 bases, with 6 bases remaining between them. CDR3 in amino acids: CATSRVSQAFF. CDR3 DNA sequence: TGTGCCACCAGCAGAGTTTCCCAAGCTTTCTTT.

This chain connects TRBV2 to TRBJ1-1; D gene ambiguous. The CDR3 length is 11 residues. Per the germline V gene, CDR1 is SNHLY and CDR2 is FYNNEI. Deletions cut 9 bases from V and 10 bases from J, with 15 bases between. The CDR3 region is CARTTPRSAFF. The DNA for the CDR3 is TGTGCCAGAACTACTCCCAGATCAGCTTTCTTT.

The sample holds many counts of this clonotype. The chain uses TRBV27 and TRBJ2-5, with D perhaps matching TRBD2 (6 bases). This CDR3 contains 15 residues. V gave up 3 bases and J gave up 1 base, with 12 bases separating them. The V gene's germline CDR1 is MNHEY and CDR2 SMNVEV (reference sequence). The CDR3 DNA sequence: TGTGCCAGCAGTTTTTACGGGAGTATCCAAGAGACCCAGTACTTC. Translation: CASSFYGSIQETQYF.

In its sample, this clonotype was seen a few times. This sequence joins TRBV15 and TRBJ1-2, with D uncertain. There are 14 residues in the CDR3. CDR1 is LNHNV, CDR2 YYDKDF, per germline (reference sequence). V was pared by 5 bases and J by 3 bases, with 13 bases between. The chain's CDR3 is CATSRPTGYYGYTF. CDR3 coding DNA: TGTGCCACCAGCCGCCCTACGGGATACTATGGCTACACCTTC.

There are many counts of this clonotype. J is TRBJ2-1 and V is TRBV20-1, with D unresolved. Trimming took 4 bases from V and 10 from J, leaving 20 bases between them. The CDR3 contains 14 residues. Germline-derived CDR1 and CDR2 are DFQATT and SNEGSKA (reference sequence). CDR3 residues: CSAIRLRPREEQFF. CDR3 nucleotide sequence: TGCAGTGCTATAAGGTTGCGGCCCCGAGAGGAGCAGTTCTTC.

The chain uses TRBV14 and TRBJ1-2; 7 nucleotides line up with TRBD1. Germline V lookup: CDR1 SGHDN, CDR2 FVKESK. Trimming at V came to 0 bases and at J to 1 base, leaving 2 bases not matched to a gene. The CDR3 contains 15 residues. CDR3 in amino acids: CASSQETGSNYGYTF. Written as DNA, the CDR3 is TGTGCCAGCAGCCAAGAGACAGGGAGTAACTATGGCTACACCTTC.

The chain is built from TRBV16 and TRBJ1-5, with D perhaps TRBD1 (6 bases). Trimming took off 3 bases at V and 0 bases at J, with 18 bases between the two ends. Germline values: CDR1 KGHSY, CDR2 FQNENV. The CDR3 is 18 amino acids. The CDR3 sequence is CASSHLQGSHCSNQPQHF. The CDR3 DNA follows: TGTGCCAGCAGCCACTTACAGGGTTCTCATTGTAGCAATCAGCCCCAGCATTTT.

This clonotype was detected a few times. The V gene is TRBV6-2 or TRBV6-3, the J gene TRBJ2-1; 12 bases are shared with TRBD2. Germline CDR1 and CDR2: MNHEY and SVGEGT. This CDR3 region has 15 residues. J gave up 8 bases and V 6 bases, and 8 bases lay outside the gene matches. In DNA form, the CDR3 reads TGTGCCAGCAGCCCGACTAGCGGGAGCCTGCATGAGCAGTTCTTC. Its translation: CASSPTSGSLHEQFF.

This rearrangement joins TRBV11-2 to TRBJ2-5; 7 nucleotides align to TRBD1. The V gene's germline CDR1 is SGHAT and CDR2 FQNNGV. V lost 10 bases, J lost 1 base, and 12 bases stayed unmatched. The CDR3 consists of 15 residues. In DNA form, the CDR3 reads TGTGCCACTTTGGGGGCAGGGGGTCTCCAAGAGACCCAGTACTTC. As protein: CATLGAGGLQETQYF.

The gene calls are TRBV7-8 and TRBJ2-7; no clear D. The ends were cut back, 5 bases at V and 5 bases at J, with 7 bases in the middle. The CDR3 is 11 amino acids. Germline-derived CDR1 and CDR2 are SGHVS and FQNEAQ. The CDR3 region has the DNA TGTGCCAGCAGCACCGGAAACGAGCAGTACTTC. This translates into CASSTGNEQYF.

This clonotype was observed many times. The chain employs TRBV20-1 and TRBJ2-7; the match to TRBD2 covers 8 bases. The CDR3 contains 13 residues. Germline lookup yields CDR1 DFQATT and CDR2 SNEGSKA (reference sequence). The trim removed 3 bases at V and 3 bases at J, leaving 4 bases unmatched. This CDR3 is CSASGRALYEQYF. As DNA, the CDR3 is TGCAGTGCTAGCGGGAGGGCCCTCTACGAGCAGTACTTC.

The chain links TRBV6-2 or TRBV6-3 to TRBJ2-1, with a tentative D call TRBD1 (6 bases). V lost 2 bases and J lost 7, with 12 bases in between. CDR3 length: 14 residues. Germline CDR1 is MNHEY and CDR2 is SVGEGT. The CDR3 spells CASSYGLGANEQFF. The CDR3 coding sequence is TGTGCCAGCAGTTACGGTCTGGGGGCGAATGAGCAGTTCTTC.

The chain carries TRBV5-6 and TRBJ2-7, with D perhaps TRBD1 or TRBD2 (6 bases each). Per the germline V gene, CDR1 is SGHDT and CDR2 is YYEEEE. The CDR3 is 16 amino acids. V was clipped by 4 bases and J by 2 bases, with 19 bases between them. The CDR3 DNA is TGTGCCAGCAGCCCACAGACAGGACTAACTGCCTACGAGCAGTACTTC. Translation: CASSPQTGLTAYEQYF.